A selection of T cell receptor beta chains follows, all from one sample in a study of T cell changes during pregnancy in multiple sclerosis. Method: immunoSEQ multiplex PCR; TCRdb's copy keeps in-frame clones and lacks some. The sample lists 45,000 to 65,000 clones; under 95% were seen once. The sequences come from CD8+ T cells from peripheral blood mononuclear cells, collected in the third trimester of pregnancy. Source of these receptors: a female donor with multiple sclerosis, enrolled in a pregnancy study. The CDR3 runs from the conserved cysteine through the conserved F or W. A D gene is named only where the DNA matches it firmly. Not all rows give a size; the values are once, few, many and, for expanded clones, a class.

V,D,size,J,CDR3,DNA
TRBV7-9,TRBD1,.,TRBJ1-5,CASSLMGQGKRGQPQHF,TGTGCCAGCAGCTTAATGGGACAGGGAAAGAGGGGTCAGCCCCAGCATTTT
TRBV9,TRBD2,.,TRBJ2-2,CASSAVGGSGRNTGELFF,TGTGCCAGCAGCGCGGTGGGGGGAAGCGGGAGGAACACCGGGGAGCTGTTTTTT
TRBV28,TRBD1,.,TRBJ2-7,CASSHTSGTGIYEQYF,TGTGCCAGCAGCCATACTTCCGGGACAGGGATCTACGAGCAGTACTTC
TRBV5-1,.,.,TRBJ2-5,CASSLRGTQETQYF,TGCGCCAGCAGCTTAAGGGGGACACAAGAGACCCAGTACTTC
TRBV10-3,.,.,TRBJ2-3,CAFRESLAPSDTQYF,TGTGCCTTTCGCGAATCACTAGCTCCATCAGATACGCAGTATTTT
TRBV7-7,TRBD1,.,TRBJ2-3,CASSLGPTGVVREDTQYF,TGTGCCAGCAGCTTAGGTCCCACAGGGGTGGTTAGAGAGGATACGCAGTATTTT
TRBV28,.,once,TRBJ2-1,CASSTRGSYNEQFF,TGTGCCAGCAGTACAAGAGGCTCCTACAATGAGCAGTTCTTC
TRBV5-4,.,.,TRBJ2-1,CASSFGQNEQFF,TGTGCCAGCAGCTTCGGACAAAATGAGCAGTTCTTC
TRBV27,TRBD2,.,TRBJ2-1,CASRLTSHTNEQFF,TGTGCCAGCAGGTTGACTAGCCACACCAATGAGCAGTTCTTC
TRBV4-1,.,.,TRBJ1-4,CASSQERGPEGEKLFF,TGCGCCAGCAGCCAAGAGAGAGGGCCAGAGGGTGAAAAACTGTTTTTT
TRBV4-1,.,.,TRBJ2-7,CASSRLQGSGYEQYF,TGCGCCAGCAGCCGCTTACAGGGTTCGGGGTACGAGCAGTACTTC
TRBV7-7,.,.,TRBJ2-1,CASSLGVGGNNEQFF,TGTGCCAGCAGCCTAGGGGTAGGAGGAAACAATGAGCAGTTCTTC
TRBV2,TRBD1,.,TRBJ2-5,CASSEQGAGETQYF,TGTGCCAGCAGTGAACAGGGGGCGGGAGAGACCCAGTACTTC
TRBV7-3,.,.,TRBJ2-1,CASSATGMSSYNEQFF,TGTGCCAGCAGCGCAACCGGGATGAGCTCCTACAATGAGCAGTTCTTC
TRBV6-4,TRBD2,.,TRBJ2-3,CASSVSREGSDTQYF,TGTGCCAGCAGTGTATCCAGGGAGGGGTCAGATACGCAGTATTTT
TRBV11-3,TRBD1,once,TRBJ1-1,CAGNSTGSGTEAFF,TGTGCCGGAAACTCGACAGGGTCGGGCACTGAAGCTTTCTTT
TRBV5-4,.,.,TRBJ2-7,CASSVRGGLGLYEQYF,TGTGCCAGCAGCGTCAGGGGGGGACTAGGTCTCTACGAGCAGTACTTC
TRBV5-1,TRBD1,.,TRBJ2-7,CASSGLDRGGYEQYF,TGCGCCAGCAGCGGGCTGGACAGGGGGGGCTACGAGCAGTACTTC
TRBV11-1,.,.,TRBJ2-5,CASSLGQTEYQETQYF,TGTGCCAGCAGCTTAGGACAGACAGAGTACCAAGAGACCCAGTACTTC
TRBV19,.,.,TRBJ1-1,CASSIDLGSFEAFF,TGTGCCAGTAGTATAGATCTGGGCAGTTTTGAAGCTTTCTTT